The sequence of this T cell receptor beta chain was determined in a study of T cells after posttransplantation cyclophosphamide. The CDR3 is 11 amino acids. V gave up 6 bases and J gave up 2 bases, with 2 bases separating them. Germline V gene data show CDR1 as MNHNY and CDR2 as SVGAGI (reference sequence). Method: immunoSEQ multiplex PCR; TCRdb's copy keeps in-frame clones and lacks some. Here the sample spans some 61,000 clones, 93% being singletons. The sequence was collected from a woman aged 25 to 39 in good health and a related stem cell transplant donor. The rearrangement joins TRBV6-6 to TRBJ2-1; D gene uncertain. Sequencing was carried out using PBMCs. The CDR3 DNA sequence: TGTGCCAGCAGGGCCTACAATGAGCAGTTCTTC. This sequence encodes CASRAYNEQFF.